Included here is one T cell receptor beta chain sequence, with context. What it binds is not known. The time point: week 11, during vaccination. What each vaccine dose contained was 300 ug of mutant IDH1 20-mer peptide, accompanied by topical imiquimod. This entry comes from a study of a mutant IDH1 vaccine in newly diagnosed glioma. Overall study: The patients received vaccinations eight times, in weeks 1, 3, 5, 7, 11, 15, 19 and 23. Vaccines were begun 4-6 weeks after radiotherapy alone, or with temozolomide cycles. Most had both radiotherapy and temozolomide beforehand; others had only one.

Germline CDR1 is SGDLS and CDR2 is YYNGEE. Trimming removed 0 bases at V and 0 bases at J, with 13 bases between. The CDR3 has 18 amino acids. TCRdb's table, derived via immunoSEQ multiplex PCR, lists solely in-frame clones and lacks some. The table has about 40,000 clones, 84% seen once. The starting material was PBMCs, obtained from a glioma patient whose treatment included an IDH1 peptide vaccine. This receptor was identified in a man in his forties with glioma. This chain uses TRBV9 with TRBJ2-6; D is uncertain. The CDR3 coding sequence is TGTGCCAGCAGCGTAGTGGGGTGGGTTTTCTCTGGGGCCAACGTCCTGACTTTC. This codes for CASSVVGWVFSGANVLTF.